Shown below are 9 T cell receptor beta chains from a single sample sequenced in a study of cytomegalovirus exposure and HLA in healthy donors. The PCR ran on 60 Vbeta and 13 Jbeta primers. Sequenced by immunoSEQ multiplex PCR; TCRdb stores in-frame clones only, minus some. The table records some 140,000 clones, 66% of them present only once. The material sequenced was PBMCs. The receptor source for this set is a human donor in good health.

This clone came up a few times. This chain uses TRBV2 with TRBJ2-6, with 9 bases matching TRBD1. The CDR3 has 19 residues. J lost 2 bases, V lost 5 bases, and 13 bases had no gene match. Germline CDR1 and CDR2: SNHLY and FYNNEI. The CDR3 sequence is CASSKTGGGFYTGANVLTF. As DNA, the CDR3 is TGTGCCAGCAGTAAAACAGGGGGCGGGTTCTATACTGGGGCCAACGTCCTGACTTTC.

The chain employs TRBV10-3 and TRBJ1-5; possible D gene TRBD1, 5 bases. V gave up 4 bases and J gave up 1 base, with 11 bases separating them. There are 15 residues in the CDR3. Per the germline V gene, CDR1 is ENHRY and CDR2 is SYGVKD. The CDR3 region has the DNA TGTGCCATCAGTGCGGGGGTTGGGAGCAATCAGCCCCAGCATTTT. Translating gives CAISAGVGSNQPQHF.

This chain links TRBV11-2 with TRBJ2-7; weak D call: TRBD2 (6 bases). In germline, CDR1 is SGHAT, CDR2 FQNNGV. V was pared by 5 bases and J by 0 bases, with 14 bases between. This CDR3 is 15 amino acids long. CDR3 sequence reads: CASSRDREYSYEQYF. The CDR3 DNA follows: TGTGCCAGCAGCCGGGACCGGGAGTACTCCTACGAGCAGTACTTC. Using reference TRBV11-2 and TRBJ2-7 for the parts outside the CDR3, the full variable domain is EAGVAQSPRYKIIEKRQSVAFWCNPISGHATLYWYQQILGQGPKLLIQFQNNGVVDDSQLPKDRFSAERLKGVDSTLKIQPAKLEDSAVYLCASSRDREYSYEQYFGPGTRLTVT.

This clone showed up just a few times. The J gene is TRBJ2-1, the V gene TRBV5-1; unclear D gene. The germline CDR1 and CDR2 sequences are SGHRS and YFSETQ. The CDR3 totals 13 residues. The V end was cut by 0 bases, the J end by 4 bases, with 5 bases between. The CDR3 region has the DNA TGCGCCAGCAGCTTGGAACTATACAATGAGCAGTTCTTC. Translating it yields CASSLELYNEQFF.

The genes are TRBV6-6 and TRBJ1-4; 9 nucleotides line up with TRBD1. Germline V lookup: CDR1 MNHNY, CDR2 SVGAGI (reference sequence). This CDR3 is 15 amino acids long. The J segment lost 7 bases and the V segment lost 0 bases, leaving 3 bases of the junction unmatched. The CDR3 spells CASSYSGDRVEKLFF. In nucleotides, the CDR3 is TGTGCCAGCAGTTACTCCGGGGACAGGGTTGAAAAACTGTTTTTT.

This sequence joins TRBV19 and TRBJ2-7; perhaps TRBD2 as D (6 bases). CDR1 is LNHDA, CDR2 SQIVND, per germline (reference sequence). This CDR3 contains 17 residues. V lost 5 bases and J 0 bases, leaving 20 bases between the germline ends. CDR3 bases: TGTGCCAGTAGTCCCCAAAGCGGCGGGATTACCTCCTACGAGCAGTACTTC. The encoded protein is CASSPQSGGITSYEQYF. The variable domain in full, with the rest retrieved from reference TRBV19 and TRBJ2-7, is DGGITQSPKYLFRKEGQNVTLSCEQNLNHDAMYWYRQDPGQGLRLIYYSQIVNDFQKGDIAEGYSVSREKKESFPLTVTSAQKNPTAFYLCASSPQSGGITSYEQYFGPGTRLTVT.

The rearrangement joins TRBV6-5 to TRBJ2-5, with 8 bases matching TRBD1. TRBJ2-7 explains the end of the DNA better; the J call may be wrong. The CDR3 contains 14 residues. Germline V lookup: CDR1 MNHEY, CDR2 SVGAGI. In nucleotides, the CDR3 is TGTGCCAGCAGGAACGCAGGACAGGGCTACGAGCAGTACTTC. It codes for CASRNAGQGYEQYF.

CDR3 sequence reads: CATAGQGENYGYTF. CDR3 DNA sequence: TGTGCCACCGCAGGACAGGGAGAAAACTATGGCTACACCTTC. This chain uses TRBV10-3 with TRBJ1-2, with 8 bases lining up with TRBD1. Germline V gene data show CDR1 as ENHRY and CDR2 as SYGVKD. This CDR3 contains 14 residues. The V gene end was trimmed by 10 bases and the J gene end by 2 bases; junction bases not matched to a gene: 9.

The gene calls are TRBV14 and TRBJ2-1; TRBD1 matches 11 bases. J lost 5 bases, V lost 6 bases, and 9 bases had no gene match. The CDR3 totals 16 residues. Germline CDR1 and CDR2: SGHDN and FVKESK. In DNA, the CDR3 is TGTGCCAGCAGACTCACGGACAGGGGGCTCCACAATGAGCAGTTCTTC. This gives the protein CASRLTDRGLHNEQFF.